This T cell receptor (beta chain) was obtained from a study of cytomegalovirus exposure and HLA in healthy donors. Trimming removed 6 bases at V and 5 bases at J, with 26 bases between. The CDR3 length is 18 residues. Per the germline V gene, CDR1 is MDHEN and CDR2 is SYDVKM. Primers for the PCR totalled 60 Vbeta and 13 Jbeta. Profiling relied on immunoSEQ multiplex PCR, and the TCRdb table lists in-frame clones only, not all of them. This sample yields about 100,000 clones, of which approximately 70% are seen a single time; roughly a tenth belongs to the top ten. The sequence was obtained from a man aged 40-50 years in good health and CMV-seropositive. This chain uses TRBV28 with TRBJ1-5, with D maybe TRBD1 (5 bases). The sequencing sample was made of PBMCs. CDR3 residues: CASRSGAPPSANDQPQHF. CDR3 nucleotides: TGTGCCAGCAGAAGCGGGGCCCCTCCTTCCGCGAATGATCAGCCCCAGCATTTT.